The T cell receptor beta chain described here comes from a study of spatial heterogeneity in lung cancer. Study information: Sequences of the beta chain were consistently detected in greater numbers than alpha-chain sequences. There were, on average, more than nine raw-read appearances for each unique TCR and UMI combination.

As for time point: sample taken at primary tumor resection. Whole RNA from tumor, nontumor lung or frozen PBMC was sequenced unsorted. A unique molecular identifier was carried by every single TCR cDNA molecule. TCRdb independently ran MiXCR on the 5' RACE reads; one entry per CDR3 protein. The sample shows around 7,200 distinct CDR3 sequences, approximately 5% of them seen only once. This clonotype was seen a handful of times. After removal of 7 bases from V and 1 base from J, the junction contained 7 bases not matched to a gene. Germline CDR1 and CDR2: MNHEY and SVGAGI. The CDR3 is made up of 15 amino acids.

This chain joins TRBV6-5 and TRBJ1-1, with TRBD1 matching 9 bases. The sequence derives from a female donor with early-stage non-small cell lung cancer. The sample here was normal lung tissue next to the tumor, taken at surgery. CDR3 nucleotide sequence: TGTGCCAGCACCACGGGGACAGGGCCGAACACTGAAGCTTTCTTT. This codes for CASTTGTGPNTEAFF.